This T cell receptor beta chain was recovered during a study of T cell changes during pregnancy in multiple sclerosis. Sequencing was performed with immunoSEQ multiplex PCR; in TCRdb, only in-frame clones are kept and a portion is missing. The table records roughly 60,000 clones, around 93% of them present only once. Germline CDR1 MNHEY, CDR2 SVGAGI. V shed 6 bases and J 0 bases; nucleotides not matched to a gene: 3. CDR3 size: 15 residues. The J gene is TRBJ2-1, the V gene TRBV6-5, with 9 bases aligning to TRBD2. The sample in question was CD4+ T cells from peripheral blood mononuclear cells, obtained before pregnancy. The sequence was obtained from a female donor with multiple sclerosis, enrolled in a pregnancy study. This chain's CDR3 is CASSRSGSSYNEQFF. In nucleotides, the CDR3 is TGTGCCAGCAGCCGTAGCGGGAGCTCCTACAATGAGCAGTTCTTC.